The clone carrying this T cell receptor (beta chain) showed up just a few times. Its antigen is unknown. Time point of the sample: newly diagnosed GD, antithyroid drugs for less than 3 months. Making the TCR library involved RNA that had been extracted from PBMCs. The data stem from a study of regulatory T cells in long-lasting Graves disease. Findings and limits, study-wide: Persistent disease preferred TRBV28, TRBJ1-2 and TRBJ2-5; new disease, TRBV20-1 and TRBJ2-1. Researchers reported studying only peripheral blood, not thyroid tissue.

Germline V lookup: CDR1 ENHRY, CDR2 SYGVKD. The CDR3 covers 15 residues. V lost 7 bases to trimming and J lost 2 bases; unmatched junction nucleotides: 6. With iRepertoire HTBI primers and Arm-PCR of CDR3 regions, TCR beta libraries were built. TCRdb re-called the multiplex PCR reads through MiXCR, storing one row per CDR3 protein. This sample has about 430,000 distinct CDR3 sequences, with over 12% found just once. These records were also assigned to another study, of T cells in Graves' hyperthyroidism and ophthalmopathy. That source notes: Diagnostic decisions used clinical symptoms, serum thyroxine and TRAb, thyroid ultrasound and orbital computed tomography. Blood also contained most expanded thyroid clonotypes above 0.001.

The sequence was obtained from a woman aged 40 to 49 with Graves disease. The chain is built from TRBV10-3 and TRBJ2-1; TRBD2 agrees at 9 bases. The source material was peripheral blood mononuclear cells (PBMCs), sampled at new diagnosis, from a patient treated with antithyroid drugs. The CDR3 DNA sequence: TGTGCCATCACTTCGACTAGCGGACCCTACAATGAGCAGTTCTTC. As protein: CAITSTSGPYNEQFF.